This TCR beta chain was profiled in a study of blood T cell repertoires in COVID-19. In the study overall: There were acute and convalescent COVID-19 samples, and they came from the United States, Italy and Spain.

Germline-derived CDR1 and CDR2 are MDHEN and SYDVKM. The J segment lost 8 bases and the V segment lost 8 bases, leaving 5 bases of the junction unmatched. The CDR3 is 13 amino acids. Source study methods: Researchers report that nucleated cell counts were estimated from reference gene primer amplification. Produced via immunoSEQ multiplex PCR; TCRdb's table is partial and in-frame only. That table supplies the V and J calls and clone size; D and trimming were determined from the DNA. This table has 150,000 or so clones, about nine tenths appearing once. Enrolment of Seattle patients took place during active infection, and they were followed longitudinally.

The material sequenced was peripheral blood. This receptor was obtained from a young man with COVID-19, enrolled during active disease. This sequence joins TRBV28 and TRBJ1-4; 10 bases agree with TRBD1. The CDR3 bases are TGTGCCAGCGGACAGGGGGGAAGAGAAAAACTGTTTTTT. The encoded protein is CASGQGGREKLFF.